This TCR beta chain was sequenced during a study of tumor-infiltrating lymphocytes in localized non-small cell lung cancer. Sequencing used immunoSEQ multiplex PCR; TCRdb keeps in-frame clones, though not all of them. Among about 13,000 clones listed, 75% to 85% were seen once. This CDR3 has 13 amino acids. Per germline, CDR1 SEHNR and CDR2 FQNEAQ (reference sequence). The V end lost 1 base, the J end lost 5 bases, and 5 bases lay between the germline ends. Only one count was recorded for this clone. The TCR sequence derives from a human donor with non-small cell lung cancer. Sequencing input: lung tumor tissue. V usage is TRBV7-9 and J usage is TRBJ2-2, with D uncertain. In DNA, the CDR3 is TGTGCCAGCAGCTTAGGTTGGACCGGGGAGCTGTTTTTT. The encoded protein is CASSLGWTGELFF.